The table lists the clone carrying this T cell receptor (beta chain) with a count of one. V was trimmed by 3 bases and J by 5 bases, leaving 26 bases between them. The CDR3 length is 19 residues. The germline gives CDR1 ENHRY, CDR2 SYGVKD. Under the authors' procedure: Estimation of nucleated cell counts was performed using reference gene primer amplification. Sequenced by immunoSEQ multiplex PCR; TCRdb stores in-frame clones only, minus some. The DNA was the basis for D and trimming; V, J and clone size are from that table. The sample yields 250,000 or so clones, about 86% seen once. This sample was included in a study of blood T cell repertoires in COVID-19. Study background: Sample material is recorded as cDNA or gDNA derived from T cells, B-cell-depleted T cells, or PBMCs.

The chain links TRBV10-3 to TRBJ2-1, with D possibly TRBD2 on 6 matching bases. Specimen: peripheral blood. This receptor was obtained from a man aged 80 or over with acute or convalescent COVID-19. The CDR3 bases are TGTGCCATCAGTGATTCGGGGAGGACCCGAGATCGGAGAAACAATGAGCAGTTCTTC. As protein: CAISDSGRTRDRRNNEQFF.